What follows is one T cell receptor (beta chain) and its context. The entry originates in a study of blood T cell repertoires in COVID-19. Study-level information: There were acute and convalescent COVID-19 samples, and they came from the United States, Italy and Spain.

In the authors' workflow: How many nucleated cells were present was estimated from reference gene primer amplification. TCRdb's copy holds only in-frame clones and misses some; the assay was immunoSEQ multiplex PCR. V and J calls plus clone size are reproduced from that table; the DNA served to infer D and trimming. The table shows some 150,000 clones, with less than 90% occurring only once. Patients in Seattle were enrolled during active infection, then followed longitudinally. This clonotype was obtained from an older woman with COVID-19, enrolled during active disease. The material sequenced was peripheral blood.

The CDR3 DNA is TGTGCCAGCAGTTTTGGAGGGAGTAGTTATGGCTACACCTTC. It translates to CASSFGGSSYGYTF. The chain uses TRBV27 and TRBJ1-2; D is undetermined. The V end lost 3 bases, the J end lost 5 bases, and 13 bases lay between the germline ends. The CDR3 is 14 amino acids. From germline, CDR1 is MNHEY and CDR2 SMNVEV (reference sequence).